This T cell receptor beta chain was identified during a study of T cells expressing NK-cell markers. The CDR3 length is 20 residues. Germline V gene sequence: CDR1 MNHEY, CDR2 SVGEGT. TCRdb re-called the 5' RACE reads; every CDR3 protein appears as one record, without DNA. The sample table sets out more than 400,000 distinct CDR3 sequences. The specimen was blood T cells: a sorted CD56 or NKG2C T cell subset, CD4+ or CD8+ T cells, or bulk PBMC T cells (not recorded which). This chain connects TRBV6-2 or TRBV6-3 to TRBJ2-3; with no DNA, the TCRdb D assignment of TRBD2 cannot be verified. The source is a woman aged 18-70 years in good health. The CDR3 spells CASSYSSLAGAPLGPDTQYF.